Presented here are 18 T cell receptor beta chains from one specimen sequenced in a study of control samples from healthy donors and cancer patients. Assay used: immunoSEQ multiplex PCR; TCRdb lists only in-frame clones, some missing. The sample gives under 65,000 clones, about 86% of which show up once; about 2.6% is in the top ten. Sequencing was carried out using PBMCs. These receptor sequences come from a woman in her fifties or sixties with lung cancer.

The chain couples TRBV4-3 to TRBJ2-1, with 8 bases aligning to TRBD2. Trimming at V came to 0 bases and at J to 9 bases, leaving 4 bases not matched to a gene. The germline V gene has CDR1 LGHNA and CDR2 YSLEER. This CDR3 is built from 14 residues. In DNA, the CDR3 is TGCGCCAGCAGCCAAGAGGGACTAGAAGGTGAGCAGTTCTTC. The encoded protein is CASSQEGLEGEQFF.

CDR3 residues: CASSYPQGVMNTEAFF. DNA of the CDR3: TGTGCCAGCAGTTACCCGCAGGGGGTCATGAACACTGAAGCTTTCTTT. The chain couples TRBV6-6 to TRBJ1-1; 7 bases are a match to TRBD1. From germline, CDR1 is MNHNY and CDR2 SVGAGI (reference sequence). V shed 2 bases, J shed 0 bases, and the junction held 6 bases outside the gene matches. There are 16 residues in the CDR3.

This clone was counted once. The V and J genes are TRBV6-6 and TRBJ1-2, with D possibly being TRBD1 (5 bases). Looked up from germline, CDR1 is MNHNY and CDR2 is SVGAGI (reference sequence). CDR3 length equals 14 residues. V lost 5 bases, J lost 4 bases, and 14 bases lay in between. CDR3 loop: CASSASRGAYGYTF. In nucleotides, the CDR3 is TGTGCCAGCAGTGCCTCGAGGGGCGCCTATGGCTACACCTTC.

In its sample, this clone was seen once. This chain connects TRBV3-1 (or the pseudogene TRBV3-2) to TRBJ1-1; the D gene is possibly TRBD1 (5 bases). There are 12 residues in the CDR3. The germline CDR1 and CDR2 sequences are LGHDT and YNNKEL (reference sequence). Deletions cut 5 bases from V and 11 bases from J, with 15 bases between. The CDR3 region is CASSGRDGRAFF. In nucleotides, the CDR3 is TGTGCCAGCAGCGGCCGGGACGGAAGGGCTTTCTTT.

The chain has TRBV11-2 and TRBJ1-2; weak D call: TRBD1 (6 bases). The V gene's germline CDR1 is SGHAT and CDR2 FQNNGV. CDR3 length: 13 residues. The V gene lost 5 bases and the J gene lost 5 bases, with 12 bases spanning the gap. DNA of the CDR3: TGTGCCAGCAGCATAATTACAGGGTATGGCTACACCTTC. This encodes CASSIITGYGYTF.

This rearrangement joins TRBV28 to TRBJ2-7; D possibly corresponds to TRBD1 (6 bases). This CDR3 is 14 amino acids long. V was shortened by 2 bases and J by 2 bases, with 10 bases between the two germline ends. Germline-derived CDR1 and CDR2 are MDHEN and SYDVKM. The DNA for the CDR3 is TGTGCCAGCAGTTTAGCTGACAGGCCCTACGAGCAGTACTTC. Amino acids: CASSLADRPYEQYF.

The chain is built from TRBV12-3 or TRBV12-4 and TRBJ1-2, with a weak D call TRBD1 (5 bases). This CDR3 contains 13 residues. The V and J ends lost 10 bases and 2 bases respectively, with 14 bases between them. CDR3 in amino acids: CATNGGANYGYTF. The CDR3 DNA is TGTGCCACAAACGGCGGGGCCAACTATGGCTACACCTTC.

The J gene is TRBJ1-4, the V gene TRBV3-1 (or the pseudogene TRBV3-2); 10 positions agree with TRBD1. Trimming cost V 4 bases and J 6 bases; bases outside gene matches: 2. Germline V CDR1 and CDR2: LGHDT, YNNKEL (reference sequence). This CDR3 comprises 14 residues. CDR3 protein: CASSRQGADEKLFF. CDR3 nucleotides: TGTGCCAGCAGCCGACAGGGGGCAGATGAAAAACTGTTTTTT.

The chain couples TRBV5-1 to TRBJ1-2; 8 bases agree with TRBD1. V shed 4 bases and J 4 bases; nucleotides not matched to a gene: 6. Germline-derived CDR1 and CDR2 are SGHRS and YFSETQ. The CDR3 is made up of 14 amino acids. Here the CDR3 reads CASSPDRATYGYTF. CDR3 DNA sequence: TGCGCCAGCAGCCCGGACAGGGCTACCTATGGCTACACCTTC.

This chain connects TRBV7-3 to TRBJ1-1; TRBD1 aligns across 7 bases. The V and J ends lost 5 bases and 3 bases, in that order; junction bases with no gene match: 6. Germline V gives CDR1 SGHTA, CDR2 FQGTGA. The CDR3 length is 14 residues. The DNA of the CDR3 is TGTGCCAGCAGCACACAGGGGTGGGACACTGAAGCTTTCTTT. Translation: CASSTQGWDTEAFF.

V usage is TRBV7-2 and J usage is TRBJ2-3; D gene uncertain. CDR1 and CDR2 from the germline V gene are SGHTA and FQGNSA. V lost 5 bases, J lost 1 base, and 7 bases lay in between. The CDR3 has 13 residues. CDR3 nucleotides: TGTGCCAGCAGCAACCAACGCACAGATACGCAGTATTTT. Protein product: CASSNQRTDTQYF.

The chain is built from TRBV28 and TRBJ1-6; D unclear. Per germline, CDR1 MDHEN and CDR2 SYDVKM. The CDR3 runs to 16 residues. The V end lost 5 bases, the J end lost 3 bases, and 14 bases lay between the germline ends. CDR3 residues: CASSVDGWLYNSPLHF. CDR3 bases: TGTGCCAGCAGTGTAGACGGTTGGCTCTATAATTCACCCCTCCACTTT.

The chain joins TRBV27 to TRBJ1-3, with D perhaps TRBD1 (6 bases). With 2 bases removed from V and 2 bases from J, the gap between germline ends came to 13 bases. Germline-derived CDR1 and CDR2 are MNHEY and SMNVEV (reference sequence). This CDR3 has 16 amino acids. The CDR3 coding sequence is TGTGCCAGCAGTTTAACAGGGAGGGGCACTGGAAACACCATATATTTT. Encoded protein: CASSLTGRGTGNTIYF.

The V and J genes are TRBV27 and TRBJ2-1, with a weak D call TRBD2 (6 bases). V was cut by 4 bases and J by 0 bases, with 13 bases left in between. CDR1 MNHEY and CDR2 SMNVEV come from the germline V gene (reference sequence). The length of the CDR3 is 16 residues. The CDR3, as DNA: TGTGCCAGCAGTTCACCCCGGGGGAGCTCCTACAATGAGCAGTTCTTC. Protein sequence: CASSSPRGSSYNEQFF.

The gene calls are TRBV5-6 and TRBJ2-2, with unresolved D. Germline V lookup: CDR1 SGHDT, CDR2 YYEEEE. Deletions cut 4 bases from V and 4 bases from J, with 5 bases between. The length of the CDR3 is 12 residues. The CDR3 DNA reads TGTGCCAGCAGCCGCCTCACCGGGGAGCTGTTTTTT. Protein product: CASSRLTGELFF.

The chain combines TRBV11-2 with TRBJ2-7, with TRBD1 identical over 8 bases. Trimming took 5 bases from V and 1 from J; bases not matched to a gene: 7. Per the germline V gene, CDR1 is SGHAT and CDR2 is FQNNGV. CDR3 length: 15 amino acids. The CDR3 DNA is TGTGCCAGCAGCGCAGGGACAGGTTATTCCTACGAGCAGTACTTC. Residues: CASSAGTGYSYEQYF.

This clone showed up just a few times. The gene calls are TRBV5-1 and TRBJ2-1; 9 bases line up with TRBD1. Per the germline V gene, CDR1 is SGHRS and CDR2 is YFSETQ. Germline trimming cut 5 bases from V and 5 bases from J; bases unmatched to any gene: 8. The CDR3 runs to 15 residues. DNA of the CDR3: TGCGCCAGCAGGAGATCGGGACAGGGTGACAATGAGCAGTTCTTC. Amino acid sequence: CASRRSGQGDNEQFF.

This chain uses TRBV11-2 with TRBJ1-1; D is uncertain. Trimming stripped 5 bases from V and 4 bases from J, with 11 bases between. This CDR3 spans 13 amino acids. Germline V gives CDR1 SGHAT, CDR2 FQNNGV. The CDR3 coding sequence is TGTGCCAGCAGCCCCCCCCCATTCACTGAAGCTTTCTTT. This encodes CASSPPPFTEAFF.